These T cell receptor beta chains were read from a single sample in a study of blood T cell repertoires in COVID-19. Method: immunoSEQ multiplex PCR; TCRdb's copy keeps in-frame clones and lacks some. Altogether about 34,000 clones are present, roughly 91% being singletons, with the ten largest covering about 20%. Sequencing was done on a sample of peripheral blood. The receptor set was obtained from a man older than 75 with acute or convalescent COVID-19. Both conserved end residues are part of each CDR3. The D gene is left open where the match is weak. Size values are once, few and many counts, or a class for expanded clones, and some rows have none.

cdr3_aa,cdr3_nt,d_call,j_call,v_call,clone_size
CASSVSSGGGTDTQYF,TGTGCCAGCAGCGTCTCTAGCGGGGGGGGGACAGATACGCAGTATTTT,TRBD2,TRBJ2-3,TRBV7-2,-
CASSTRSAGQIYGYTF,TGTGCCAGCAGTACCAGATCAGCGGGACAAATCTATGGCTACACCTTC,-,TRBJ1-2,TRBV27,-
CASSLDRGNTEAFF,TGTGCCAGCAGCCTTGACAGGGGGAACACTGAAGCTTTCTTT,TRBD1,TRBJ1-1,TRBV11-3,-
CASGEQGDTQYF,TGCGCCAGCGGAGAACAGGGAGATACGCAGTATTTT,-,TRBJ2-3,TRBV5-1,-
CASSEAENIGQGRRGYTF,TGTGCCAGCAGTGAAGCGGAGAACATTGGACAGGGTCGAAGGGGCTACACCTTC,TRBD1,TRBJ1-2,TRBV6-1,-
CASSLQGLRDYGYTF,TGCGCCAGCAGCTTGCAGGGGTTGCGGGACTATGGCTACACCTTC,-,TRBJ1-2,TRBV5-1,-
CASSGQGAGYGYTF,TGTGCCAGCTCGGGGCAGGGGGCGGGCTATGGCTACACCTTC,TRBD1,TRBJ1-2,TRBV2,-
CASSSARDMNTEAFF,TGCGCCAGCAGCTCGGCCCGGGACATGAACACTGAAGCTTTCTTT,-,TRBJ1-1,TRBV5-1,-
CASSYGQKDTDTQYF,TGTGCCAGCAGCTACGGACAGAAGGACACAGATACGCAGTATTTT,-,TRBJ2-3,TRBV5-8,-
CASSLATVYGYTF,TGTGCCAGCAGCTTAGCGACAGTCTATGGCTACACCTTC,-,TRBJ1-2,TRBV7-9,-
CASTGEGGDDQPQHF,TGTGCCAGCACAGGCGAGGGGGGGGACGATCAGCCCCAGCATTTT,-,TRBJ1-5,TRBV2,once
CASSPPVRNNEQFF,TGTGCCAGCTCACCACCCGTCAGAAACAATGAGCAGTTCTTC,-,TRBJ2-1,TRBV18,-
CSAGSGNTEAFF,TGCAGCGCGGGCTCCGGGAACACTGAAGCTTTCTTT,-,TRBJ1-1,TRBV29-1,-
CASSQFTGVGKNIQYF,TGTGCCAGCAGCCAGTTCACAGGGGTTGGAAAAAACATTCAGTACTTC,TRBD1,TRBJ2-4,TRBV3-1/TRBV3-2,-
CASSEGLTYEQYF,TGCGCCAGCAGTGAGGGGCTTACCTACGAGCAGTACTTC,-,TRBJ2-7,TRBV10-1,once
CASSLGQEGAYGYTF,TGTGCCAGCAGCCTCGGACAGGAAGGGGCCTATGGCTACACCTTC,TRBD1,TRBJ1-2,TRBV5-7,-
CASSFGQEFGEQYF,TGCGCCAGCAGCTTCGGACAGGAGTTTGGCGAGCAGTACTTC,TRBD1,TRBJ2-7,TRBV5-1,once
CASSFSRGETQYF,TGTGCCAGCAGCTTCTCCAGGGGAGAGACCCAGTACTTC,-,TRBJ2-5,TRBV6-5,-
CASRRGLAGVDTDTQYF,TGCGCCAGCAGAAGAGGACTAGCGGGGGTAGACACAGATACGCAGTATTTT,TRBD2,TRBJ2-3,TRBV5-1,-
CASSLRAMNTEAFF,TGTGCCAGCAGTTTGCGGGCTATGAACACTGAAGCTTTCTTT,-,TRBJ1-1,TRBV27,once
CATSDLGGREEHTDTQYF,TGTGCCACCAGTGATTTGGGTGGTCGGGAAGAGCACACAGATACGCAGTATTTT,-,TRBJ2-3,TRBV24-1,-
CASSLRGGPYNEQFF,TGTGCCAGCAGTTTAAGGGGGGGGCCTTACAATGAGCAGTTCTTC,-,TRBJ2-1,TRBV28,-
CASSYPGGIGTGELFF,TGTGCCAGCAGCTATCCAGGGGGGATTGGCACCGGGGAGCTGTTTTTT,-,TRBJ2-2,TRBV14,once
CASKFSTGELFF,TGTGCCAGCAAGTTTAGCACCGGGGAGCTGTTTTTT,-,TRBJ2-2,TRBV28,few
CASGGQGAAKNIQYF,TGTGCCAGCGGGGGACAGGGGGCGGCCAAAAACATTCAGTACTTC,TRBD1,TRBJ2-4,TRBV19,-
CASSQRDRGDEQYF,TGTGCCAGCAGCCAAAGGGACAGGGGAGACGAGCAGTACTTC,TRBD1,TRBJ2-7,TRBV3-1/TRBV3-2,-
CASSYLKLGGNEQFF,TGTGCCAGCAGTTATCTCAAACTGGGGGGGAATGAGCAGTTCTTC,TRBD2,TRBJ2-1,TRBV28,-
CASTRLAGTGELFF,TGTGCCAGCACCCGACTAGCGGGGACCGGGGAGCTGTTTTTT,TRBD2,TRBJ2-2,TRBV28,once
CASSGRADGIIYNEQFF,TGTGCCAGCAGTGGTAGAGCGGACGGCATCATCTACAATGAGCAGTTCTTC,-,TRBJ2-1,TRBV6-1,-
CASSLTVGWSPGMNTEAFF,TGTGCCAGCAGTTTAACGGTCGGGTGGTCCCCAGGGATGAACACTGAAGCTTTCTTT,-,TRBJ1-1,TRBV28,-
CASSVVDRGGNTQYF,TGTGCCAGCAGCGTAGTGGACAGGGGCGGGAATACGCAGTATTTT,TRBD1,TRBJ2-3,TRBV9,-
CATSELTSGEHQETQYF,TGTGCCACCAGTGAACTGACTAGCGGGGAACACCAAGAGACCCAGTACTTC,TRBD2,TRBJ2-5,TRBV24-1,-
CASSSGLRYGYTF,TGTGCCAGCAGTTCCGGGTTGCGCTATGGCTACACCTTC,-,TRBJ1-2,TRBV6-5,-
CASSLDRKRRISYEQYF,TGTGCCAGCAGCTTAGATCGGAAAAGGAGAATTTCCTACGAGCAGTACTTC,-,TRBJ2-7,TRBV11-2,-
CASRLRGVSGNTIYF,TGTGCCAGCAGACTGCGGGGAGTCTCTGGAAACACCATATATTTT,-,TRBJ1-3,TRBV27,-
CASSLTGTINQPQHF,TGTGCCAGCAGCTTGACAGGGACTATTAATCAGCCCCAGCATTTT,-,TRBJ1-5,TRBV5-5,once
CAISSGTRGDTDTQYF,TGTGCCATCAGTTCCGGGACTAGAGGGGACACAGATACGCAGTATTTT,TRBD2,TRBJ2-3,TRBV10-3,-
CASSEWEGSGPVRYTF,TGCGCCAGCAGTGAGTGGGAGGGGTCGGGACCTGTGCGCTACACCTTC,-,TRBJ1-2,TRBV10-1,-
CASSPGHLKAFYEQYF,TGTGCCAGTAGTCCGGGACACCTAAAGGCCTTCTACGAGCAGTACTTC,-,TRBJ2-7,TRBV19,-
CASSAGQGVTLETQYF,TGTGCCAGCAGCGCGGGACAGGGTGTTACTTTAGAGACCCAGTACTTC,TRBD1,TRBJ2-5,TRBV7-8,-
CASSQNGDYGYTF,TGTGCCAGCAGTCAGAACGGAGACTATGGCTACACCTTC,-,TRBJ1-2,TRBV6-5,-
CASSLQTSGGARDEQFF,TGTGCCAGCAGCCTCCAGACTAGCGGGGGGGCTCGGGATGAGCAGTTCTTC,TRBD2,TRBJ2-1,TRBV4-2,-
CSVEAPLGQGKNEQFF,TGCAGCGTTGAAGCCCCTCTGGGACAGGGGAAGAATGAGCAGTTCTTC,TRBD1,TRBJ2-1,TRBV29-1,-
CASSLGLNTEAFF,TGCGCCAGCAGCTTGGGGCTGAACACTGAAGCTTTCTTT,-,TRBJ1-1,TRBV5-1,few
CASSPVSGGRNTEAFF,TGTGCCAGCAGCCCCGTGTCAGGGGGCCGGAACACTGAAGCTTTCTTT,TRBD1,TRBJ1-1,TRBV11-2,-
CASSHRNTEAFF,TGTGCCAGCAGCCACAGGAACACTGAAGCTTTCTTT,-,TRBJ1-1,TRBV7-6,-
CASSLRTGEQYF,TGTGCCAGCAGCTTGAGGACTGGCGAGCAGTACTTC,-,TRBJ2-7,TRBV5-4,-
CASSEEWAGSYGYTF,TGTGCCAGCAGTGAAGAGTGGGCAGGTTCCTATGGCTACACCTTC,-,TRBJ1-2,TRBV6-1,-
CSVEPRDVSGNTIYF,TGCAGCGTTGAGCCCCGAGATGTCTCTGGAAACACCATATATTTT,-,TRBJ1-3,TRBV29-1,-
CAWSLQGDYEQYF,TGTGCCTGGAGTTTACAGGGGGACTACGAGCAGTACTTC,TRBD1,TRBJ2-7,TRBV30,-
CASSLLGATNEKLFF,TGCGCCAGCAGCCTGCTGGGAGCAACTAATGAAAAACTGTTTTTT,-,TRBJ1-4,TRBV5-1,once
CASSGSGGPREQYF,TGCGCCAGCAGCGGTAGCGGGGGCCCTAGGGAGCAGTACTTC,TRBD2,TRBJ2-7,TRBV5-1,-
CASSLWAFYEQYF,TGTGCCAGCAGCTTGTGGGCCTTCTACGAGCAGTACTTC,-,TRBJ2-7,TRBV7-8,-
CASSQQGSQPQHF,TGTGCCAGCAGCCAACAGGGAAGTCAGCCCCAGCATTTT,-,TRBJ1-5,TRBV3-1/TRBV3-2,-